This passage covers 28 T cell receptor beta chains from one sample sequenced in a study of OX40 agonist ivuxolimab in advanced cancers. Assay used: immunoSEQ multiplex PCR; TCRdb lists only in-frame clones, some missing. The repertoire holds about 100,000 clones, with less than 95% as singletons. Sequencing was performed on CD4+ or CD8+ T cells sorted from blood, taken in a trial of the OX40 agonist ivuxolimab. Receptor source: an adult with an advanced solid tumor such as melanoma, head and neck, liver or kidney cancer.

V gene TRBV30 combines with J gene TRBJ1-2, with D perhaps TRBD1 (5 bases). The CDR3 is 13 amino acids. Deletions cut 2 bases from V and 7 bases from J, with 14 bases between. Germline CDR1 GTSNPN, CDR2 SVGIG (reference sequence). CDR3 loop: CAWSLGTGRGYTF. The CDR3 nucleotides are TGTGCCTGGAGTCTCGGCACAGGACGTGGCTACACCTTC. The variable domain in full, with the rest retrieved from reference TRBV30 and TRBJ1-2, is SQTIHQWPATLVQPVGSPLSLECTVEGTSNPNLYWYRQAAGRGLQLLFYSVGIGQISSEVPQNLSASRPQDRQFILSSKKLLLSDSGFYLCAWSLGTGRGYTFGSGTRLTVV.

The gene calls are TRBV28 and TRBJ1-1, with D perhaps matching TRBD1 (5 bases). Looked up from germline, CDR1 is MDHEN and CDR2 is SYDVKM. This CDR3 has 13 residues. V was clipped by 7 bases and J by 2 bases, with 11 bases between them. The CDR3 DNA is TGTGCCAGCACGTTCCAGGGAAACACTGAAGCTTTCTTT. Residues: CASTFQGNTEAFF.

The rearrangement uses TRBV11-2 and TRBJ1-2, with D perhaps matching TRBD1 (6 bases). This CDR3 contains 12 residues. Germline CDR1 SGHAT, CDR2 FQNNGV. Trimming removed 6 bases from V and 5 bases from J, with 10 bases in between. The CDR3 coding sequence is TGTGCCAGCAGGGGGGCGGGGTATGGCTACACCTTC. Its translation is CASRGAGYGYTF.

This clone came up once. The rearrangement links TRBV7-9 to TRBJ2-3, with 7 bases fitting TRBD1. J was trimmed by 1 base and V by 1 base; bases with no gene match: 8. CDR1 is SEHNR, CDR2 FQNEAQ, per germline (reference sequence). The CDR3 is made up of 17 amino acids. CDR3 in DNA: TGTGCCAGCAGCTTAGGAAGGGGGCACGGAGGCACAGATACGCAGTATTTT. This sequence encodes CASSLGRGHGGTDTQYF.

The genes are TRBV5-1 and TRBJ2-1, with a tentative D call TRBD2 (6 bases). The CDR3 runs 16 residues. Trimming cost V 0 bases and J 1 base, with 11 bases left between them. Germline V gives CDR1 SGHRS, CDR2 YFSETQ. The CDR3 coding sequence is TGCGCCAGCAGCTTGGGTAGCGGTTCTTCCTACAATGAGCAGTTCTTC. Translation: CASSLGSGSSYNEQFF.

The CDR3 DNA follows: TGTGCCAGCAGTGAAGCAAGGACAGGGGCTGGCTACACCTTC. Translation gives CASSEARTGAGYTF. The chain joins TRBV6-1 to TRBJ1-2; 9 positions agree with TRBD1. This CDR3 region has 14 residues. The V gene's germline CDR1 is MNHNS and CDR2 SASEGT. V lost 0 bases and J lost 7; bases outside the gene matches: 3.

The V gene is TRBV14, the J gene TRBJ1-6; D ambiguous. V shed 1 base and J shed 5 bases, with 9 bases lying between them. This CDR3 has 15 residues. Looked up from germline, CDR1 is SGHDN and CDR2 is FVKESK. In DNA form, the CDR3 reads TGTGCCAGCAGCCAAGTTCCCCCGGATAATTCACCCCTCCACTTT. Protein sequence: CASSQVPPDNSPLHF.

This clone was seen once. This chain connects TRBV5-1 to TRBJ2-7; a possible D gene is TRBD2 (5 bases). This CDR3 is built from 13 residues. The germline gives CDR1 SGHRS, CDR2 YFSETQ. Trimming took off 5 bases at V and 5 bases at J, with 14 bases between the two ends. This chain's CDR3 is CASSHRVTNEQYF. The CDR3 nucleotides read TGCGCCAGCAGTCATAGGGTGACTAACGAGCAGTACTTC.

The gene calls are TRBV29-1 and TRBJ1-1; 10 bases are shared with TRBD1. CDR3 size: 13 residues. Germline-derived CDR1 and CDR2 are SQVTM and ANQGSEA. V shed 6 bases and J 3 bases; nucleotides not matched to a gene: 4. CDR3 sequence reads: CSVATGGHTEAFF. Written as DNA, the CDR3 is TGCAGCGTCGCGACAGGGGGCCACACTGAAGCTTTCTTT.

The V call is TRBV7-9, the J call TRBJ2-3; tentative D call: TRBD1 (5 bases). The germline V gene has CDR1 SEHNR and CDR2 FQNEAQ (reference sequence). The CDR3 is made up of 15 amino acids. Trimming took off 5 bases at V and 5 bases at J, with 17 bases between the two ends. CDR3: CASSRGQGLVDTQYF. For the CDR3, the DNA is TGTGCCAGCAGCCGTGGGCAGGGCCTAGTAGATACGCAGTATTTT. The full variable domain, in which reference TRBV7-9 and TRBJ2-3 provide the parts outside the CDR3, is DTGVSQNPRHKITKRGQNVTFRCDPISEHNRLYWYRQTLGQGPEFLTYFQNEAQLEKSRLLSDRFSAERPKGSFSTLEIQRTEQGDSAMYLCASSRGQGLVDTQYFGPGTRLTVL.

V usage is TRBV4-3 and J usage is TRBJ2-1; D not certain. In germline, CDR1 is LGHNA, CDR2 YSLEER. The V end was cut by 6 bases, the J end by 3 bases, with 12 bases between. The CDR3 is 14 residues long. The CDR3 sequence: CASSRRVGYNEQFF. The CDR3 nucleotides read TGCGCCAGCAGTCGGAGAGTTGGCTACAATGAGCAGTTCTTC.

The gene calls are TRBV6-1 and TRBJ1-2; 7 bases fit TRBD1. V was pared by 4 bases and J by 3 bases, with 2 bases of the junction left unmatched. This CDR3 has 13 residues. Looked up from germline, CDR1 is MNHNS and CDR2 is SASEGT. The CDR3 here is CASSAGTDYGYTF. The CDR3 nucleotides read TGTGCCAGCAGTGCCGGGACAGACTATGGCTACACCTTC.

V and J are TRBV7-8 and TRBJ2-1; the match to TRBD1 covers 8 bases. The CDR3 loop spans 14 amino acids. The J segment lost 6 bases and the V segment lost 5 bases, leaving 6 bases of the junction unmatched. Germline lookup yields CDR1 SGHVS and CDR2 FQNEAQ. This CDR3 is CASSHWTGINEQFF. The CDR3 DNA reads TGTGCCAGCAGCCACTGGACAGGGATCAATGAGCAGTTCTTC.

The chain recombines TRBV9 with TRBJ1-2; D is possibly TRBD1 (5 bases). The CDR3 contains 14 residues. Germline V gene lookup returns CDR1 SGDLS and CDR2 YYNGEE. V dropped 6 bases and J dropped 2 bases, with 14 bases sitting between them. The CDR3 DNA is TGTGCCAGCACCCCGGACACGGGGAACTATGGCTACACCTTC. Its protein product is CASTPDTGNYGYTF.

This chain uses TRBV7-2 with TRBJ1-1; D unresolved. Trimming cost V 7 bases and J 1 base, with 7 bases left between them. CDR1 is SGHTA and CDR2 is FQGNSA in the germline V gene. This CDR3 is built from 12 residues. The CDR3 region has the DNA TGTGCCAGCAATCGTCAGAACACTGAAGCTTTCTTT. This sequence encodes CASNRQNTEAFF.

Concerning this clone: Other DNA sequences from this sample encode an identical CDR3 as well. In DNA, the CDR3 is TGCGCCAGCAGTGACAGAGTGAACACTGAAGCTTTCTTT. Translated: CASSDRVNTEAFF. This sequence joins TRBV10-1 and TRBJ1-1, with D uncertain. CDR1 and CDR2 from the germline V gene are WNHNN and SYGVQD (reference sequence). Deletions cut 3 bases from V and 0 bases from J, with 5 bases between. The CDR3 is made up of 13 amino acids.

This chain joins TRBV7-2 and TRBJ2-1, with 11 bases identical to TRBD2. Germline trimming cut 5 bases from V and 7 bases from J; bases unmatched to any gene: 13. Germline V gene lookup returns CDR1 SGHTA and CDR2 FQGNSA. The CDR3 runs 17 residues. In nucleotides, the CDR3 is TGTGCCAGCAGCCGTGGGGTAGCGGGGGGGCCGATAAATGAGCAGTTCTTC. Translating it yields CASSRGVAGGPINEQFF. The variable domain in full, with the rest retrieved from reference TRBV7-2 and TRBJ2-1, is GAGVSQSPSNKVTEKGKDVELRCDPISGHTALYWYRQSLGQGLEFLIYFQGNSAPDKSGLPSDRFSAERTGGSVSTLTIQRTQQEDSAVYLCASSRGVAGGPINEQFFGPGTRLTVL.

For this clone: Other DNA sequences in the same sample also yield this CDR3. V and J are TRBV28 and TRBJ1-2, with D possibly being TRBD1 (5 bases). Germline loops: CDR1 MDHEN, CDR2 SYDVKM. The CDR3 covers 14 residues. The V end was cut by 2 bases, the J end by 2 bases, with 9 bases between. This CDR3 is CASSLGAGNYGYTF. DNA of the CDR3: TGTGCCAGCAGTTTAGGGGCGGGGAACTATGGCTACACCTTC.

The chain links TRBV18 to TRBJ1-5; D gene ambiguous. Germline values: CDR1 KGHSH, CDR2 LQKENI. V was cut by 3 bases and J by 3 bases, with 9 bases left in between. The CDR3 extends over 14 amino acids. The CDR3 DNA reads TGTGCCAGCTCACCCCAAGGCCCCAATCAGCCCCAGCATTTT. This codes for CASSPQGPNQPQHF.

On this clone: The same CDR3 is also encoded by other DNA sequences in this sample. The chain combines TRBV9 with TRBJ2-2; D is undetermined. Trimming pared 0 bases from V and 8 bases from J, leaving 5 bases between. Germline-derived CDR1 and CDR2 are SGDLS and YYNGEE. The CDR3 has 12 amino acids. The CDR3 region is CASSVVRGELFF. CDR3 coding DNA: TGTGCCAGCAGCGTAGTGCGTGGGGAGCTGTTTTTT.

The chain uses TRBV2 and TRBJ2-5, with no clear D. The ends were cut back, 2 bases at V and 4 bases at J, with 8 bases in the middle. Germline V gene data show CDR1 as SNHLY and CDR2 as FYNNEI. CDR3 length equals 13 residues. CDR3 bases: TGTGCCAGCAGTGAAATCGTATCAGAGACCCAGTACTTC. It codes for CASSEIVSETQYF.

Comment on this clone: The junction does not match germline at one end; this may be a read error. The DNA of the CDR3 is TGTGCCAGCAGAGTAGGCCCTTCCCCATTGAACACTGAAGCTTTCTTT. This codes for CASRVGPSPLNTEAFF. This chain joins TRBV9 and TRBJ1-1; D call uncertain. There are 16 residues in the CDR3. Germline V gene lookup returns CDR1 SGDLS and CDR2 YYNGEE. The whole variable domain, remainder taken from reference TRBV9 and TRBJ1-1, is DSGVTQTPKHLITATGQRVTLRCSPRSGDLSVYWYQQSLDQGLQFLIQYYNGEERAKGNILERFSAQQFPDLHSELNLSSLELGDSALYFCASRVGPSPLNTEAFFGQGTRLTVV.

The chain carries TRBV7-9 and TRBJ1-2; D might be TRBD1 (5 bases). Trimming removed 5 bases at V and 2 bases at J, with 21 bases between. CDR1 is SEHNR, CDR2 FQNEAQ, per germline (reference sequence). This CDR3 spans 17 amino acids. The chain's CDR3 is CASSVRGQAILNYGYTF. Written as DNA, the CDR3 is TGTGCCAGCAGCGTTAGGGGCCAGGCCATCTTGAACTATGGCTACACCTTC.

The chain combines TRBV5-4 with TRBJ1-3; D uncertain. Germline V lookup: CDR1 SGHNT, CDR2 YYREEE (reference sequence). The ends were cut back, 2 bases at V and 3 bases at J, with 6 bases in the middle. The CDR3 consists of 13 residues. In nucleotides, the CDR3 is TGTGCCAGCAGCTTCGGGGATGGAAACACCATATATTTT. This sequence encodes CASSFGDGNTIYF.

The table lists this clone with a count of one. The chain recombines TRBV11-1 with TRBJ2-1; unclear D gene. The CDR3 contains 14 residues. Germline V gene sequence: CDR1 SGHAT, CDR2 FQDESV (reference sequence). V shed 1 base and J shed 6 bases, with 10 bases lying between them. The CDR3 here is CASSLGPGPNEQFF. CDR3 DNA sequence: TGTGCCAGCAGCTTAGGACCAGGACCCAATGAGCAGTTCTTC.

J is TRBJ2-5 and V is TRBV19; unclear D gene. The V end was cut by 3 bases, the J end by 2 bases, with 10 bases between. CDR3 size: 14 residues. Per the germline V gene, CDR1 is LNHDA and CDR2 is SQIVND (reference sequence). This CDR3 is CASSIGDAQETQYF. The CDR3 DNA is TGTGCCAGTAGTATTGGTGATGCACAAGAGACCCAGTACTTC.

The chain combines TRBV30 with TRBJ1-1, with a possible D match to TRBD1 (5 bases). The V end lost 0 bases, the J end lost 1 base, and 15 bases lay between the germline ends. The germline V gene encodes CDR1 GTSNPN and CDR2 SVGIG (reference sequence). The CDR3 has 16 residues. The CDR3 region has the DNA TGTGCCTGGAGTGTTCCTTGGGCAGGGTGGAACACTGAAGCTTTCTTT. It specifies CAWSVPWAGWNTEAFF.

This rearrangement joins TRBV5-1 to TRBJ2-1; no clear D gene. The CDR3 has 15 residues. Germline V gene data show CDR1 as SGHRS and CDR2 as YFSETQ. With 3 bases removed from V and 1 base from J, the gap between germline ends came to 11 bases. The CDR3 here is CASSSSERSYNEQFF. The CDR3 nucleotides are TGCGCCAGCAGCTCCAGCGAGCGTTCCTACAATGAGCAGTTCTTC.